Below, one T cell receptor (beta chain) is given with its context. CDR1 is MNHEY and CDR2 is SMNVEV in the germline V gene (reference sequence). With 0 bases removed from V and 8 bases from J, the gap between germline ends came to 13 bases. The CDR3 runs 15 residues. This specimen belongs to a study of T cell responses to AZD1222 COVID-19 vaccine. Profiling relied on immunoSEQ multiplex PCR, and the TCRdb table lists in-frame clones only, not all of them. In the table there are tens of thousands of clones, around 86% of which are singletons. The sequence was obtained from an adult in good health. V usage is TRBV27 and J usage is TRBJ1-4, with TRBD1 as a possible D gene (6 bases). The source material was peripheral blood, sampled on day 0 of AZD1222 vaccination. CDR3 amino acids: CASSLSGGLIEKLFF. The CDR3 DNA reads TGTGCCAGCAGTTTATCTGGGGGGCTAATCGAAAAACTGTTTTTT.